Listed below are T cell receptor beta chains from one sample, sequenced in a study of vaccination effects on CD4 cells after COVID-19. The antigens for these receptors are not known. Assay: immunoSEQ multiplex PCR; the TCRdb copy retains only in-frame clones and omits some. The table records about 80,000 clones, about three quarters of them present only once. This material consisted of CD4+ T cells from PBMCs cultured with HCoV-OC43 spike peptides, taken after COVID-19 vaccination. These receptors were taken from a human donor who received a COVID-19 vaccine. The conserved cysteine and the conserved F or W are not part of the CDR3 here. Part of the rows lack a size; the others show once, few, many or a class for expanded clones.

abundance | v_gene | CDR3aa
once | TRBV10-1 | ASSRFLSYNEQF
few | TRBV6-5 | ASSYSLTVHNEQF
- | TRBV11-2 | ASSLRLGLGGYT
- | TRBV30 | AWSVLRGGFESPLH
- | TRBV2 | ASSTTRGPIYGYT
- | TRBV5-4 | ASSPLSGGYT
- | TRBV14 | ASSQSGHYGYT
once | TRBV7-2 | ASSLVGSGVSGANVLT
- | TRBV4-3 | ASSQNRGRLGNTIY
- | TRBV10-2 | ASSESGRPLYGYT
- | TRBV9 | ASSVGQGQFQETQY
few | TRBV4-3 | ASSQGQGRGGNTIY